Listed here are 6 T cell receptor beta chains from one sample, sequenced in a study of human T cells and chemical hapten exposure. This sample's time point: pre-sensitization, week 0. The treatment denotes: therapeutic diphenylcyclopropenone sensitization with weekly scalp DPC. MiXCR, applied by TCRdb to the RACE reads, yields one record per CDR3 protein. In the table there are roughly 380,000 distinct CDR3 sequences, 4.5% to 5.5% of which are singletons. The sequencing used whole blood, collected in connection with sensitization to the hapten diphenylcyclopropenone (DPC). The receptors stem from a woman between 50 and 59 years old with alopecia areata. Some clones in this sample may be carry-over from other donors' samples.

V is TRBV27 and J is TRBJ2-1; TRBD2 agrees at 9 bases. V lost 5 bases to trimming and J lost 7 bases; unmatched junction nucleotides: 12. Germline CDR1 is MNHEY and CDR2 is SMNVEV (reference sequence). The CDR3 contains 16 residues. CDR3 DNA sequence: TGTGCCAGCAGTCTTACCTTAGCGGGGGTAAAGAATGAGCAGTTCTTC. It translates to CASSLTLAGVKNEQFF.

The J gene is TRBJ1-1, the V gene TRBV5-6, with D perhaps TRBD1 (5 bases). With 4 bases removed from V and 1 base from J, the gap between germline ends came to 11 bases. Germline CDR1 SGHDT, CDR2 YYEEEE. The CDR3 is 14 amino acids. CDR3 in DNA: TGTGCCAGCAGCGAAGACAGTAGGAACACTGAAGCTTTCTTT. This codes for CASSEDSRNTEAFF.

The J gene is TRBJ1-1, the V gene TRBV5-6; the D gene is possibly TRBD1 (5 bases). CDR3 length: 14 residues. The V gene lost 0 bases and the J gene lost 4 bases, with 10 bases spanning the gap. Germline-derived CDR1 and CDR2 are SGHDT and YYEEEE. DNA for the CDR3: TGTGCCAGCAGCTTGGCTTCGGGGCGCACTGAAGCTTTCTTT. It specifies CASSLASGRTEAFF.

This clonotype was counted ten times or more. The V and J genes are TRBV5-1 and TRBJ2-2; either TRBD1 or TRBD2 may supply D (6 bases each). This CDR3 contains 17 residues. Trimming stripped 3 bases from V and 0 bases from J, with 15 bases between. CDR1 is SGHRS and CDR2 is YFSETQ in the germline V gene. CDR3 in amino acids: CASSWKRGTPNTGELFF. The CDR3 DNA follows: TGCGCCAGCAGCTGGAAACGCGGGACACCGAACACCGGGGAGCTGTTTTTT.

This clonotype has just a few counts. The gene calls are TRBV5-6 and TRBJ1-4, with D unresolved. The CDR3 is 18 residues long. Germline V CDR1 and CDR2: SGHDT, YYEEEE. V was trimmed by 0 bases and J by 6 bases, leaving 21 bases between them. The CDR3 is CASSLEGATSTLDEKLFF. CDR3 sequence (DNA): TGTGCCAGCAGCTTGGAAGGCGCGACGTCGACCTTAGATGAAAAACTGTTTTTT.

There are many counts of this clonotype. V usage is TRBV12-3 or TRBV12-4 and J usage is TRBJ1-5, with 10 bases that match TRBD1. With 5 bases clipped from V and 3 bases from J, the junction kept 7 bases outside the gene matches. The CDR3 loop spans 16 amino acids. CDR3 residues: CASSPGTGVYNQPQHF. The CDR3 DNA is TGTGCCAGCAGTCCCGGGACAGGGGTTTACAATCAGCCCCAGCATTTT.